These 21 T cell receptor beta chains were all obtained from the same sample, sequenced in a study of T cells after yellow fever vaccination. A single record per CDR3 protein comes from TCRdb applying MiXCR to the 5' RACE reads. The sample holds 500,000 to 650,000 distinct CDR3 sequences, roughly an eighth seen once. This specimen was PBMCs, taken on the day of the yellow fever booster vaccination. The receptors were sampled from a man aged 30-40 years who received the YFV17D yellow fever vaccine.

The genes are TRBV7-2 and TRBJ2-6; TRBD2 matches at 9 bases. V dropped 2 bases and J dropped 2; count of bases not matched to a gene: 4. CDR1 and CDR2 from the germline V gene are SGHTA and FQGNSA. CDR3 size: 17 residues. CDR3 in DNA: TGTGCCAGCAGCTTATTTAGCGGGAGTGCTGGGGCCAACGTCCTGACTTTC. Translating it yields CASSLFSGSAGANVLTF.

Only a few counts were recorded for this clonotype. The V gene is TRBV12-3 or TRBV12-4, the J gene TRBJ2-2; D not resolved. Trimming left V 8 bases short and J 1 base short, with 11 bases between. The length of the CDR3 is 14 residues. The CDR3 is CASPQGLNTGELFF. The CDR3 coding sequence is TGTGCCAGCCCCCAAGGGCTGAACACCGGGGAGCTGTTTTTT.

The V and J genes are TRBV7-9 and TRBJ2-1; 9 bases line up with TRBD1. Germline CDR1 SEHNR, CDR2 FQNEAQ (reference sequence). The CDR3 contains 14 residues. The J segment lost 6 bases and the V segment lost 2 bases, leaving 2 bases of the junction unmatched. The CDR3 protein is CASSLLDRGNEQFF. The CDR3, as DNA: TGTGCCAGCAGCTTATTGGACAGGGGCAATGAGCAGTTCTTC.

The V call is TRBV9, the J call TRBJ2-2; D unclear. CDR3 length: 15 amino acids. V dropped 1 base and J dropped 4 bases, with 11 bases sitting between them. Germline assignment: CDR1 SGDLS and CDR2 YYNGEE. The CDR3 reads CASSVRDPGTGELFF. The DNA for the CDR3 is TGTGCCAGCAGCGTAAGGGATCCGGGCACCGGGGAGCTGTTTTTT.

The CDR3 DNA is TGCGCCAGTGCTAGCGGGAGGTCCTACAATGAGCAGTTCTTC. Translated, it gives CASASGRSYNEQFF. The chain carries TRBV10-2 and TRBJ2-1; 11 nucleotides align to TRBD2. The V gene's germline CDR1 is WSHSY and CDR2 SAAADI. CDR3 size: 14 residues. V shed 9 bases, J shed 1 base, and the junction held 2 bases outside the gene matches.

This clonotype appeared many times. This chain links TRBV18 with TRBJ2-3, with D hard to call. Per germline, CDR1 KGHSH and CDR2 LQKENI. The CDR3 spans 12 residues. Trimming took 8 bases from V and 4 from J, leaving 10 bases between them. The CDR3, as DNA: TGTGCCAGCCGTTCTGAGGCAGATACGCAGTATTTT. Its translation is CASRSEADTQYF.

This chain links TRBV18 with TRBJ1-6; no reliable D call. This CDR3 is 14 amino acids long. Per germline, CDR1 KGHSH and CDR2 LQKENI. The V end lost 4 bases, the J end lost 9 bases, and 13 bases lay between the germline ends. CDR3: CASSQSEASSPLHF. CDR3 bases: TGTGCCAGCTCACAGTCGGAGGCAAGTTCACCCCTCCACTTT.

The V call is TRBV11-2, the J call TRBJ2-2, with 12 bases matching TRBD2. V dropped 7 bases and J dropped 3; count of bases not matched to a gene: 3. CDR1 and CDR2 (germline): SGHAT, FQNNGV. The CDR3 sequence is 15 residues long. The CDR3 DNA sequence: TGTGCCAGCAATGGACTAGCGGGACACACCGGGGAGCTGTTTTTT. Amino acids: CASNGLAGHTGELFF.

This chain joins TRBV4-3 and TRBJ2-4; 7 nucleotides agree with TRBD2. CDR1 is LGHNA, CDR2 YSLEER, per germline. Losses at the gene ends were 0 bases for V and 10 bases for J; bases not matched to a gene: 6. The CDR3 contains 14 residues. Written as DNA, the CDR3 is TGCGCCAGCAGCCAAGACACGGGAGGATCAATTCAGTACTTC. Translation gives CASSQDTGGSIQYF.

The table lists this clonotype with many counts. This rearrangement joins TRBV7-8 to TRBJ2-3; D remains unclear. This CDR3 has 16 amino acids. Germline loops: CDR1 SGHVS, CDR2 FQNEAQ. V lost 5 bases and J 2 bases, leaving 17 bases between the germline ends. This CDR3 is CASSTEIYRTTDTQYF. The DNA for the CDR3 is TGTGCCAGCAGCACCGAGATTTACCGGACCACAGATACGCAGTATTTT.

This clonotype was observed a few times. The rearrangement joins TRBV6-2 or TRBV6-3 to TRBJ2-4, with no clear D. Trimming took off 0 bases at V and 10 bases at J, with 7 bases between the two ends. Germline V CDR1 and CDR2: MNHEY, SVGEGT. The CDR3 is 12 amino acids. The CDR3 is CASSYSVGIQYF. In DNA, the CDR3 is TGTGCCAGCAGTTACTCTGTGGGGATTCAGTACTTC.

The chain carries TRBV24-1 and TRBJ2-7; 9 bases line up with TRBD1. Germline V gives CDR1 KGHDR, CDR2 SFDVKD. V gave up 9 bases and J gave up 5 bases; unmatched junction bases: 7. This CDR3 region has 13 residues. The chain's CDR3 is CATGGQGPDEQYF. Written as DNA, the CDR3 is TGTGCCACCGGGGGACAGGGACCAGACGAGCAGTACTTC.

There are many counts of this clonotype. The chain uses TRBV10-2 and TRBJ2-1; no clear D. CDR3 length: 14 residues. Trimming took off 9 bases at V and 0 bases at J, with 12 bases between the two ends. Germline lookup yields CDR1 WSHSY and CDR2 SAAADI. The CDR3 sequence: CASSRASSYNEQFF. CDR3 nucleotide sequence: TGCGCCAGTAGCCGGGCGAGCTCCTACAATGAGCAGTTCTTC.

The CDR3 DNA is TGCAGTGCTAGGGATTTGGGACAGGGATCCTACGAGCAGTACTTC. It yields the protein CSARDLGQGSYEQYF. The chain employs TRBV20-1 and TRBJ2-7, with 9 bases aligning to TRBD1. This CDR3 contains 15 residues. Germline V CDR1 and CDR2: DFQATT, SNEGSKA (reference sequence). Trimming cost V 3 bases and J 1 base; bases outside gene matches: 7.

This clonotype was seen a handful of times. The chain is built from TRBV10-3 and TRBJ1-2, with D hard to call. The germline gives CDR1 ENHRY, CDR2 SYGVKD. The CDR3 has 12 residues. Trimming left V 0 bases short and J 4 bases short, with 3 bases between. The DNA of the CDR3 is TGTGCCATCAGTGAGTCAGGCTATGGCTACACCTTC. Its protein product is CAISESGYGYTF.

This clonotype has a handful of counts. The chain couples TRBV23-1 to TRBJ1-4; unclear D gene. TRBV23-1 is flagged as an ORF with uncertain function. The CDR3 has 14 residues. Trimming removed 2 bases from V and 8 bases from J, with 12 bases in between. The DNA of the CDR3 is TGCGCCAGCAGTCAACCGGGAATTTGGGAAAAACTGTTTTTT. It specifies CASSQPGIWEKLFF.

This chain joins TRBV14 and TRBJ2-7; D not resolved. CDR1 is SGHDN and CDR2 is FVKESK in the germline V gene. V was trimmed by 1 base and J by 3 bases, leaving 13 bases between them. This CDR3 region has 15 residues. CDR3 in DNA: TGTGCCAGCAGCCAAGGAAGACCAAAGATCTACGAGCAGTACTTC. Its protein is CASSQGRPKIYEQYF.

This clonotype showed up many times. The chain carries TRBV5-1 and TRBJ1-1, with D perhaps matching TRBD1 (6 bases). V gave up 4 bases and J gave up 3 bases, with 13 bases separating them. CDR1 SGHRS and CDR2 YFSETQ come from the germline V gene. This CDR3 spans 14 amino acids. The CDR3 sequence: CASSRTDLDTEAFF. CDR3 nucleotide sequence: TGCGCCAGCAGCCGGACAGACCTTGACACTGAAGCTTTCTTT.

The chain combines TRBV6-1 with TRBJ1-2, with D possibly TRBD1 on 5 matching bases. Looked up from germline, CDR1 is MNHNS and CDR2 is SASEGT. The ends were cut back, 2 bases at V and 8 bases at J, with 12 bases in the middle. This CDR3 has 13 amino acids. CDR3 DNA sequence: TGTGCCAGCAGTGAACGCGAATGGGGCGGCTACACCTTC. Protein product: CASSEREWGGYTF.

The CDR3 here is CSARGGSAYNEQFF. CDR3 nucleotides: TGCAGTGCTAGAGGGGGTAGCGCCTACAATGAGCAGTTCTTC. V and J are TRBV20-1 and TRBJ2-1; TRBD2 is a possible D gene (5 bases). Germline V gene sequence: CDR1 DFQATT, CDR2 SNEGSKA (reference sequence). CDR3 length: 14 amino acids. V gave up 1 base and J gave up 2 bases, with 9 bases separating them.

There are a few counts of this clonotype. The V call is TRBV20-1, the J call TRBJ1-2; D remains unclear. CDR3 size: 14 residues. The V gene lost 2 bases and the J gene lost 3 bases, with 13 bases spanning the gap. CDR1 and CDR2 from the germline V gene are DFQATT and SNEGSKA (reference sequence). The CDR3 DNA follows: TGCAGTGCTAGACCCCTCGGGGTAGACTATGGCTACACCTTC. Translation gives CSARPLGVDYGYTF.